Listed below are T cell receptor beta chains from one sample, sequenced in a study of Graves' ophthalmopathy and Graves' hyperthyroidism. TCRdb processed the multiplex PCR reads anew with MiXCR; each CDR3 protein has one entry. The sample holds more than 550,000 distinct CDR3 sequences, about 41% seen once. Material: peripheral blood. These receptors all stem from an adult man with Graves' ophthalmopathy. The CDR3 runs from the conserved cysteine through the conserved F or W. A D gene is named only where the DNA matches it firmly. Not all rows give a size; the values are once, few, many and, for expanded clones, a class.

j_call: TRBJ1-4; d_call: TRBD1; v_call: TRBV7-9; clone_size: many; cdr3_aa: CASSSRDSNEKLFF; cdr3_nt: TGTGCCAGCAGCTCCCGGGACAGTAATGAAAAACTGTTTTTT
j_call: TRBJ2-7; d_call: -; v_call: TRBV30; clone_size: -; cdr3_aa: CAWSGATPMGEQYF; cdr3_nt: TGTGCCTGGAGTGGAGCGACCCCGATGGGCGAGCAGTACTTC
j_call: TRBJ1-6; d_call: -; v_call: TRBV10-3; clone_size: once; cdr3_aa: CAISGAGTLNSPLHF; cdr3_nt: TGTGCCATCAGTGGAGCAGGCACGCTTAATTCACCCCTCCACTTT
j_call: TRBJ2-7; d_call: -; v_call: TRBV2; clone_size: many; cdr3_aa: CASRTSLYEQYF; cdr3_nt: TGTGCCAGCAGAACTAGCCTCTACGAGCAGTACTTC
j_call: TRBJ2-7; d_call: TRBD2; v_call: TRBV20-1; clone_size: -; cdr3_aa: CSARGTSGRNEQYF; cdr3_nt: TGCAGTGCGCGCGGGACTAGCGGGAGAAACGAGCAGTACTTC
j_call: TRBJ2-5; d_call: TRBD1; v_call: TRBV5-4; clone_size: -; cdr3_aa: CASSFGQATFF; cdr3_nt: TGTGCCAGCAGCTTCGGACAGGCCACGTTCTTC
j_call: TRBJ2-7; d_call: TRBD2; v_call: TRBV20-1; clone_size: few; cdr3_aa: CSARRLAGPYEQYF; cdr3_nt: TGCAGTGCTAGAAGGCTAGCGGGCCCCTACGAGCAGTACTTC
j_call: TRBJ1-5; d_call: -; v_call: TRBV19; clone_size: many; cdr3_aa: CASSSLGQPQHF; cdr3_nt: TGTGCCAGTAGTTCTTTGGGTCAGCCCCAGCATTTT
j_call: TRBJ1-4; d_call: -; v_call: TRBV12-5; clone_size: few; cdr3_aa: CASGWQGREKLFF; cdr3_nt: TGTGCTAGTGGTTGGCAGGGACGCGAAAAACTGTTTTTT
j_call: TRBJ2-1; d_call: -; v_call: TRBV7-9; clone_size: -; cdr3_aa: CASSGTGSLIREQFF; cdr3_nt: TGTGCCAGCAGCGGAACGGGCAGCCTCATACGTGAGCAGTTCTTC
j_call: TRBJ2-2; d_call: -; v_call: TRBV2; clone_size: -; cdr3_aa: CASSRSPNLNTGELFF; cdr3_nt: TGTGCCAGCAGTAGAAGCCCGAACTTGAACACCGGGGAGCTGTTTTTT
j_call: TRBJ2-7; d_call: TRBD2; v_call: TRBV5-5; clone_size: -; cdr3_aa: CASSFWTSGGEQYF; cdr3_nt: TGTGCCAGCAGCTTTTGGACTAGCGGGGGAGAGCAGTACTTC
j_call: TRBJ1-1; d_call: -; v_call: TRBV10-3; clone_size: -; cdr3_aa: CAISEAGRTEAFF; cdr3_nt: TGTGCCATCAGTGAGGCAGGGCGAACTGAAGCTTTCTTT
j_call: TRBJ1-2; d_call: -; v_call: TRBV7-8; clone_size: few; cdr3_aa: CASSSPPEGALSNYGYTF; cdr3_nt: TGTGCCAGCAGCTCTCCCCCGGAGGGAGCCCTCTCTAACTATGGCTACACCTTC
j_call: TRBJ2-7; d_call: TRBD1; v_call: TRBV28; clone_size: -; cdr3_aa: CASSGQASSYEQYF; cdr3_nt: TGTGCCAGCAGTGGACAGGCGAGCTCCTACGAGCAGTACTTC
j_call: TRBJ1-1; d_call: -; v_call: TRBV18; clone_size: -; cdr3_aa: CASSPPHLQGAEAFF; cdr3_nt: TGTGCCAGCTCACCACCGCACCTTCAGGGAGCTGAAGCTTTCTTT
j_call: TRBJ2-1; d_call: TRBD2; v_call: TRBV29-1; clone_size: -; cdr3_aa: CSATSGRANEQFF; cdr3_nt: TGCAGCGCGACTAGCGGGAGGGCCAATGAGCAGTTCTTC